This entry lists 11 T cell receptor beta chains sequenced from one sample in a study of human thymus T cells. Resections were taken during corrective heart surgery, and the thymus tissue came from these. Profiled with immunoSEQ multiplex PCR; TCRdb holds only in-frame clones, not every one. This sample has some 130,000 clones; around 94% occur once, and the top ten carry 0.02% to 0.025%. The sample was thymus tissue. These receptor sequences come from a boy under three years old with a congenital heart defect but otherwise immunologically healthy.

V gene TRBV7-9 combines with J gene TRBJ2-1; 10 nucleotides match TRBD1. J was trimmed by 7 bases and V by 5 bases; bases with no gene match: 11. The germline gives CDR1 SEHNR, CDR2 FQNEAQ (reference sequence). The CDR3 has 16 residues. Here the CDR3 reads CASSPSTGGIGNEQFF. Here the CDR3 DNA reads TGTGCCAGCAGCCCGTCGACAGGGGGCATTGGGAATGAGCAGTTCTTC.

The V gene is TRBV14, the J gene TRBJ1-1; D is ambiguous. With 4 bases removed from V and 1 base from J, the gap between germline ends came to 7 bases. Germline CDR1 is SGHDN and CDR2 is FVKESK. The CDR3 sequence is 13 residues long. The CDR3 spells CASSPIGNTEAFF. The CDR3 DNA is TGTGCCAGCAGCCCGATAGGGAACACTGAAGCTTTCTTT.

The chain couples TRBV20-1 to TRBJ1-1, with D uncertain. V lost 6 bases and J 8 bases, leaving 7 bases between the germline ends. CDR3 length equals 9 residues. Per germline, CDR1 DFQATT and CDR2 SNEGSKA (reference sequence). The chain's CDR3 is CSAKAEAFF. The CDR3 coding sequence is TGCAGTGCGAAGGCGGAAGCTTTCTTT.

As to this clone: This sample includes further DNA sequences coding for the same CDR3. J is TRBJ1-4 and V is TRBV4-3, with D uncertain. Trimming shortened V by 3 bases and J by 7 bases, and 3 bases separated the two germline ends. Germline lookup yields CDR1 LGHNA and CDR2 YSLEER. The CDR3 covers 11 residues. CDR3 DNA: TGCGCCAGCAGCCAGGGTGAAAAACTGTTTTTT. Amino acids: CASSQGEKLFF.

The genes are TRBV6-1 and TRBJ2-2; perhaps TRBD1 as D (5 bases). The germline V and J ends were trimmed by 6 bases and 7 bases, with 12 bases remaining between them. There are 13 residues in the CDR3. Germline-derived CDR1 and CDR2 are MNHNS and SASEGT. CDR3 in amino acids: CASSLPRDGELFF. CDR3 sequence (DNA): TGTGCCAGCAGCCTACCCAGGGACGGGGAGCTGTTTTTT.

The chain carries TRBV7-9 and TRBJ1-1; 10 nucleotides line up with TRBD1. Germline V gene data show CDR1 as SEHNR and CDR2 as FQNEAQ (reference sequence). J gave up 4 bases and V 1 base, and 12 bases lay outside the gene matches. The length of the CDR3 is 18 residues. The CDR3 region is CASSLEWDRGVQGTEAFF. DNA for the CDR3: TGTGCCAGCAGCTTAGAGTGGGACAGGGGAGTTCAAGGCACTGAAGCTTTCTTT.

This clone has a handful of counts. DNA of the CDR3: TGTGCCAGCAGCGTAGGCAGGAGCTCCTACAATGAGCAGTTCTTC. Residues: CASSVGRSSYNEQFF. The rearrangement joins TRBV9 to TRBJ2-1, with D unresolved. CDR3 length: 15 amino acids. Deletions cut 0 bases from V and 0 bases from J, with 7 bases between. From germline, CDR1 is SGDLS and CDR2 YYNGEE. Combining the CDR3 with reference TRBV9 and TRBJ2-1 gives the whole variable domain DSGVTQTPKHLITATGQRVTLRCSPRSGDLSVYWYQQSLDQGLQFLIQYYNGEERAKGNILERFSAQQFPDLHSELNLSSLELGDSALYFCASSVGRSSYNEQFFGPGTRLTVL.

This sequence joins TRBV5-4 and TRBJ2-7, with D perhaps TRBD1 (5 bases). Trimming removed 0 bases from V and 0 bases from J, with 13 bases in between. Germline CDR1 reads SGHNT; CDR2 reads YYREEE (reference sequence). The CDR3 has 16 amino acids. The CDR3 is CASSLGQPPGSYEQYF. The CDR3 bases are TGTGCCAGCAGCTTGGGACAGCCACCCGGCTCCTACGAGCAGTACTTC.

The chain joins TRBV29-1 to TRBJ2-5, with TRBD1 matching over 8 bases. Germline lookup yields CDR1 SQVTM and CDR2 ANQGSEA. Trimming took 6 bases from V and 7 from J; bases not matched to a gene: 4. This CDR3 spans 11 amino acids. CDR3 protein: CSVEQGGTQYF. The CDR3 DNA follows: TGCAGCGTGGAACAGGGGGGGACCCAGTACTTC.

A note on this clone: The sample carries other DNA sequences with the same CDR3. The chain joins TRBV7-2 to TRBJ2-3; 7 nucleotides align to TRBD2. V lost 0 bases and J lost 3; bases outside the gene matches: 0. This CDR3 region has 14 residues. The germline V gene has CDR1 SGHTA and CDR2 FQGNSA. This chain's CDR3 is CASSLAGGTDTQYF. CDR3 DNA: TGTGCCAGCAGCTTAGCGGGGGGGACAGATACGCAGTATTTT.

The chain couples TRBV4-3 to TRBJ2-2; TRBD2 might be the D (5 bases). The V end lost 1 base, the J end lost 1 base, and 13 bases lay between the germline ends. The CDR3 spans 17 residues. Germline V lookup: CDR1 LGHNA, CDR2 YSLEER. In DNA, the CDR3 is TGCGCCAGCAGCCAAGGGCCGGGCAGCGGGAACACCGGGGAGCTGTTTTTT. It codes for CASSQGPGSGNTGELFF.